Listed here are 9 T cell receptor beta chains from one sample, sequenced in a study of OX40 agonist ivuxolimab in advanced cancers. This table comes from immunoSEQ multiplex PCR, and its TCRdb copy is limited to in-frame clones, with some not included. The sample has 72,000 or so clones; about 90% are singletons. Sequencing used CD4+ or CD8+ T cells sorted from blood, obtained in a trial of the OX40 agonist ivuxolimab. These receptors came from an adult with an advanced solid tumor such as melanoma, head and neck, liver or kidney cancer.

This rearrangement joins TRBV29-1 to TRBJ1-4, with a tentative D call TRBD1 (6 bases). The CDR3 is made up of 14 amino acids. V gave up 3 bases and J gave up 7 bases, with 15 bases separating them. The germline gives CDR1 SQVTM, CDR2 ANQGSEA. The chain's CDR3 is CSVDGGGLSEKLFF. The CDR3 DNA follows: TGCAGCGTTGATGGCGGGGGGCTCAGTGAAAAACTGTTTTTT. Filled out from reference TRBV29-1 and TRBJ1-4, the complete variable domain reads SAVISQKPSRDICQRGTSLTIQCQVDSQVTMMFWYRQQPGQSLTLIATANQGSEATYESGFVIDKFPISRPNLTFSTLTVSNMSPEDSSIYLCSVDGGGLSEKLFFGSGTQLSVL.

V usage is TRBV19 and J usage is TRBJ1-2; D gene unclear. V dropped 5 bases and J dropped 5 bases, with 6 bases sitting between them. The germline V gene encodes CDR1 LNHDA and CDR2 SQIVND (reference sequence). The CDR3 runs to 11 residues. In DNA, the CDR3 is TGTGCCAGTAGTGTGGGATATGGCTACACCTTC. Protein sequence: CASSVGYGYTF.

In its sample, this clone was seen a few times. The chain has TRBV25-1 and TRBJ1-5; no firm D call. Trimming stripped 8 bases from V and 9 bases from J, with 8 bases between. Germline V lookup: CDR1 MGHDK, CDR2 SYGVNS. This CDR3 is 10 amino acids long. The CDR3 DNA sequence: TGTGCCAGCCCGAGAGGGCCCCAGCATTTT. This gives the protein CASPRGPQHF.

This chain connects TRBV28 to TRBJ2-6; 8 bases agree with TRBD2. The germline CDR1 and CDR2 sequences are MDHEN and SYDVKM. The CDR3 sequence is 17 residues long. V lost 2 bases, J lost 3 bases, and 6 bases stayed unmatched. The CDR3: CASSLMRGAGGANVLTF. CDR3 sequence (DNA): TGTGCCAGCAGTTTAATGCGGGGGGCAGGTGGGGCCAACGTCCTGACTTTC.

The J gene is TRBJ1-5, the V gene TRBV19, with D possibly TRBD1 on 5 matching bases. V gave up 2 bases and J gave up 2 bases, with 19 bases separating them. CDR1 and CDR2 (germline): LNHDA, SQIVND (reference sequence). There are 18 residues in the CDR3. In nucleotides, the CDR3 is TGTGCCAGTAGTATATCAGGGCCGCGCCAGATGGGCAATCAGCCCCAGCATTTT. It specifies CASSISGPRQMGNQPQHF.

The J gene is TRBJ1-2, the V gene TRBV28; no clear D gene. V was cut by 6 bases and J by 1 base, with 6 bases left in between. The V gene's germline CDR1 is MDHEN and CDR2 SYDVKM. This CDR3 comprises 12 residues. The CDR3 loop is CASRDDNYGYTF. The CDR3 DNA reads TGTGCCAGCAGGGACGATAACTATGGCTACACCTTC.

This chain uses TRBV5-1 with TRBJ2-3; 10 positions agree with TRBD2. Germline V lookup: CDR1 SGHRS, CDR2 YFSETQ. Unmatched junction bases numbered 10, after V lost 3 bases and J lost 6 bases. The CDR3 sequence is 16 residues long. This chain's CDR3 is CASSSRLAGPWDTQYF. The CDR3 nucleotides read TGCGCCAGCAGCTCAAGACTAGCGGGTCCCTGGGATACGCAGTATTTT. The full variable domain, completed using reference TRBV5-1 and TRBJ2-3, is KAGVTQTPRYLIKTRGQQVTLSCSPISGHRSVSWYQQTPGQGLQFLFEYFSETQRNKGNFPGRFSGRQFSNSRSEMNVSTLELGDSALYLCASSSRLAGPWDTQYFGPGTRLTVL.

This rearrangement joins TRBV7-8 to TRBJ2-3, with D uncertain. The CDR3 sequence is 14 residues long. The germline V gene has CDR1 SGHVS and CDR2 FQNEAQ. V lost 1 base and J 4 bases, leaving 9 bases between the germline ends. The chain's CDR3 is CASSLDPIPDTQYF. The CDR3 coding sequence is TGTGCCAGCAGCTTAGACCCAATCCCAGATACGCAGTATTTT.

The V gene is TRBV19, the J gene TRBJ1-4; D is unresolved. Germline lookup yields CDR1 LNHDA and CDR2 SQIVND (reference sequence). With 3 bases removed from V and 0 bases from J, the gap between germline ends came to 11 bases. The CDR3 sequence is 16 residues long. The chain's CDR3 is CASSIPTRSTNEKLFF. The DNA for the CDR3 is TGTGCCAGTAGTATCCCCACACGATCAACTAATGAAAAACTGTTTTTT.